The 17 T cell receptor beta chains presented below share a single source sample, sequenced in a study of cytomegalovirus exposure and HLA in healthy donors. The PCR employed 60 Vbeta primers together with 13 Jbeta primers. Libraries were prepared by immunoSEQ multiplex PCR; TCRdb keeps only in-frame clonotypes and omits some of them. The data hold around 150,000 clones, with roughly 79% observed a single time. Material for sequencing was PBMCs. The source of these receptors is a young man in good health and CMV-seropositive.

The CDR3 here is CASSITGGRRNTEAFF. The CDR3 DNA follows: TGTGCCAGTAGTATCACAGGGGGAAGGAGAAACACTGAAGCTTTCTTT. V gene TRBV19 combines with J gene TRBJ1-1; 8 bases are shared with TRBD1. Germline CDR1 is LNHDA and CDR2 is SQIVND (reference sequence). The CDR3 has 16 residues. V lost 3 bases, J lost 2 bases, and 8 bases stayed unmatched.

This clone has only a few counts. V and J are TRBV9 and TRBJ1-6; 7 bases agree with TRBD1. Germline CDR1 is SGDLS and CDR2 is YYNGEE. The trim removed 0 bases at V and 6 bases at J, leaving 3 bases unmatched. This CDR3 comprises 15 residues. The CDR3 sequence: CASSVEGTANSPLHF. The CDR3 nucleotides are TGTGCCAGCAGCGTAGAAGGGACAGCTAATTCACCCCTCCACTTT. The full variable domain, rest sourced from reference TRBV9 and TRBJ1-6, is DSGVTQTPKHLITATGQRVTLRCSPRSGDLSVYWYQQSLDQGLQFLIQYYNGEERAKGNILERFSAQQFPDLHSELNLSSLELGDSALYFCASSVEGTANSPLHFGNGTRLTVT.

V and J are TRBV5-1 and TRBJ2-1, with D unresolved. Trimming removed 0 bases from V and 6 bases from J, with 7 bases in between. The germline V gene encodes CDR1 SGHRS and CDR2 YFSETQ. This CDR3 is 13 amino acids long. CDR3 sequence reads: CASSLDRVNEQFF. For the CDR3, the DNA is TGCGCCAGCAGCTTGGACAGAGTCAATGAGCAGTTCTTC. The whole variable domain, filled in from reference TRBV5-1 and TRBJ2-1, reads KAGVTQTPRYLIKTRGQQVTLSCSPISGHRSVSWYQQTPGQGLQFLFEYFSETQRNKGNFPGRFSGRQFSNSRSEMNVSTLELGDSALYLCASSLDRVNEQFFGPGTRLTVL.

The chain uses TRBV20-1 and TRBJ2-1, with D unresolved. V dropped 5 bases and J dropped 11 bases, with 13 bases sitting between them. The CDR3 totals 11 residues. CDR1 DFQATT and CDR2 SNEGSKA come from the germline V gene (reference sequence). The CDR3: CSASAQAKQFF. CDR3 DNA sequence: TGCAGTGCTTCAGCCCAGGCTAAGCAGTTCTTC.

The V and J genes are TRBV5-1 and TRBJ2-5; 7 positions agree with TRBD1. Germline loops: CDR1 SGHRS, CDR2 YFSETQ. The CDR3 sequence is 14 residues long. V shed 4 bases, J shed 3 bases, and the junction held 6 bases outside the gene matches. The CDR3 here is CASSGGQLEETQYF. The CDR3 DNA follows: TGCGCCAGCAGCGGGGGACAGCTTGAAGAGACCCAGTACTTC.

This sequence joins TRBV6-1 and TRBJ1-1, with 9 bases identical to TRBD1. The germline V gene has CDR1 MNHNS and CDR2 SASEGT. After removal of 3 bases from V and 2 bases from J, the junction contained 4 bases not matched to a gene. The CDR3 has 15 amino acids. CDR3 sequence: CASSDGQGKNTEAFF. The CDR3 DNA is TGTGCCAGCAGTGACGGACAGGGGAAAAACACTGAAGCTTTCTTT.

The genes are TRBV5-1 and TRBJ2-1; 8 nucleotides align to TRBD2. CDR1 and CDR2 from the germline V gene are SGHRS and YFSETQ. Trimming cost V 2 bases and J 6 bases; bases outside gene matches: 7. This CDR3 has 15 residues. The CDR3 region is CASSFPSGSINEQFF. The DNA of the CDR3 is TGCGCCAGCAGCTTCCCTAGCGGGTCCATCAATGAGCAGTTCTTC.

The chain links TRBV11-2 to TRBJ2-7; tentative D call: TRBD1 (7 bases). Deletions cut 0 bases from V and 4 bases from J, with 10 bases between. Germline V gene data show CDR1 as SGHAT and CDR2 as FQNNGV. CDR3 length equals 14 residues. CDR3 residues: CASSLESGGYEQYF. DNA for the CDR3: TGTGCCAGCAGCTTAGAATCAGGGGGGTACGAGCAGTACTTC. The full variable domain, with the rest looked up from reference TRBV11-2 and TRBJ2-7, is EAGVAQSPRYKIIEKRQSVAFWCNPISGHATLYWYQQILGQGPKLLIQFQNNGVVDDSQLPKDRFSAERLKGVDSTLKIQPAKLEDSAVYLCASSLESGGYEQYFGPGTRLTVT.

The chain uses TRBV2 and TRBJ2-1; 10 nucleotides align to TRBD1. Germline CDR1 and CDR2: SNHLY and FYNNEI. The junction had 4 bases not matched to a gene; V was cut back by 4 bases and J by 4 bases. The CDR3 spans 15 residues. The CDR3 reads CASSGDRGYYNEQFF. The CDR3 DNA sequence: TGTGCCAGCAGTGGGGACAGGGGATATTACAATGAGCAGTTCTTC. Full variable domain (remainder filled in from reference TRBV2 and TRBJ2-1): EPEVTQTPSHQVTQMGQEVILRCVPISNHLYFYWYRQILGQKVEFLVSFYNNEISEKSEIFDDQFSVERPDGSNFTLKIRSTKLEDSAMYFCASSGDRGYYNEQFFGPGTRLTVL.

The rearrangement joins TRBV6-5 to TRBJ2-3; 9 bases are a match to TRBD2. J gave up 1 base and V 8 bases, and 7 bases lay outside the gene matches. CDR1 MNHEY and CDR2 SVGAGI come from the germline V gene. The CDR3 runs to 15 residues. The CDR3: CASCLEREGTDTQYF. For the CDR3, the DNA is TGTGCCAGCTGCCTCGAGCGGGAGGGCACAGATACGCAGTATTTT.

The chain employs TRBV9 and TRBJ1-5; the D is unclear. Looked up from germline, CDR1 is SGDLS and CDR2 is YYNGEE. CDR3 length equals 15 residues. V gave up 3 bases and J gave up 3 bases, with 13 bases separating them. CDR3 nucleotide sequence: TGTGCCAGCAGCGGGGCTGGGAGTTTCAATCAGCCCCAGCATTTT. This sequence encodes CASSGAGSFNQPQHF.

The chain has TRBV18 and TRBJ1-1; a weak D match, TRBD1 (5 bases). This CDR3 has 13 residues. The V end lost 3 bases, the J end lost 7 bases, and 12 bases lay between the germline ends. Germline assignment: CDR1 KGHSH and CDR2 LQKENI. The DNA for the CDR3 is TGTGCCAGCTCACCGACTCAGGGTTTTGAAGCTTTCTTT. Protein product: CASSPTQGFEAFF.

The chain links TRBV6-1 to TRBJ1-5; possible D gene TRBD1, 6 bases. The germline gives CDR1 MNHNS, CDR2 SASEGT. The CDR3 has 13 amino acids. The V gene lost 10 bases and the J gene lost 5 bases, with 15 bases spanning the gap. DNA for the CDR3: TGTGCCACCCTACACAGGGACCATCAGCCCCAGCATTTT. This translates into CATLHRDHQPQHF.

V and J are TRBV9 and TRBJ1-2; D unclear. The CDR3 has 13 residues. Germline lookup yields CDR1 SGDLS and CDR2 YYNGEE. V was cut by 6 bases and J by 4 bases, with 13 bases left in between. The CDR3 region is CASTPTRGYGYTF. In DNA, the CDR3 is TGTGCCAGCACCCCTACTCGGGGCTATGGCTACACCTTC.

This CDR3 reads CASSLGPVEPGYTF. For the CDR3, the DNA is TGCGCCAGCAGCTTGGGTCCCGTGGAGCCTGGCTACACCTTC. The rearrangement joins TRBV5-1 to TRBJ1-2; no reliable D call. Germline loops: CDR1 SGHRS, CDR2 YFSETQ. The length of the CDR3 is 14 residues. Trimming stripped 0 bases from V and 7 bases from J, with 13 bases between.

This clone was picked up one time. The chain uses TRBV7-9 and TRBJ1-2, with D uncertain. V was pared by 5 bases and J by 3 bases, with 13 bases between. The CDR3 has 14 amino acids. Germline loops: CDR1 SEHNR, CDR2 FQNEAQ (reference sequence). CDR3 sequence (DNA): TGTGCCAGCAGCCCTAGAGTGGGAGACTATGGCTACACCTTC. Amino acids: CASSPRVGDYGYTF. The variable domain in full, completed from reference TRBV7-9 and TRBJ1-2, reads DTGVSQNPRHKITKRGQNVTFRCDPISEHNRLYWYRQTLGQGPEFLTYFQNEAQLEKSRLLSDRFSAERPKGSFSTLEIQRTEQGDSAMYLCASSPRVGDYGYTFGSGTRLTVV.

The chain uses TRBV18 and TRBJ2-5, with a weak D call TRBD2 (6 bases). The J call is doubtful: the DNA matches TRBJ2-7 better. Germline CDR1 and CDR2: KGHSH and LQKENI. This CDR3 is built from 15 residues. The CDR3 DNA follows: TGTGCCAGCTCACCAGCGCGGGTGGGGGACTTCGAGCAGTACTTC. This encodes CASSPARVGDFEQYF.